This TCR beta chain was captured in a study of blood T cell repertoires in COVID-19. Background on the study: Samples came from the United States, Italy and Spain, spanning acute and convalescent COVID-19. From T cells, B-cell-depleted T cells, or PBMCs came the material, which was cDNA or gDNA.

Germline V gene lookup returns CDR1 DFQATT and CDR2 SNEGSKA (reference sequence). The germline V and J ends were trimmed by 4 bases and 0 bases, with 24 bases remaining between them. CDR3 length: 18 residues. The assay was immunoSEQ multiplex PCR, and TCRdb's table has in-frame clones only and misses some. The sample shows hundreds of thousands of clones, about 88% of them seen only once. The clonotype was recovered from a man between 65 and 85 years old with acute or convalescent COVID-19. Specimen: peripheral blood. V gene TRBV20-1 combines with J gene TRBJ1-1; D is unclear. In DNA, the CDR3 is TGCAGTGCTATTGAGGTGGGCAGACCAGCCTTTCTGAACACTGAAGCTTTCTTT. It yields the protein CSAIEVGRPAFLNTEAFF.